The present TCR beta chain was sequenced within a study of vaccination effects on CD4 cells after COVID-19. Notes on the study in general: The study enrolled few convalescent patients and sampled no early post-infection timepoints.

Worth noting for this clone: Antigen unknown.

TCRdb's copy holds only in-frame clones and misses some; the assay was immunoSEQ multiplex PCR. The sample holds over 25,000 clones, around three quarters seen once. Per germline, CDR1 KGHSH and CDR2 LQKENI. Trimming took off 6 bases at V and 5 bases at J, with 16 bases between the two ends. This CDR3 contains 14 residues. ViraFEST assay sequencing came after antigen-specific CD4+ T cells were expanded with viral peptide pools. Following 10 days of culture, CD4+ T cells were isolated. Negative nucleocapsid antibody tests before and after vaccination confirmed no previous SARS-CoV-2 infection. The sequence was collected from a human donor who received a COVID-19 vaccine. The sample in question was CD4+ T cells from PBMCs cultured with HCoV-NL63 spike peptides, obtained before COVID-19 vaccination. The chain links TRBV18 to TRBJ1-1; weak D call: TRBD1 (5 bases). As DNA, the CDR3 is TGTGCCAGCTCCCCAGGGACGGTTAAGACTGAAGCTTTCTTT. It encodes CASSPGTVKTEAFF.